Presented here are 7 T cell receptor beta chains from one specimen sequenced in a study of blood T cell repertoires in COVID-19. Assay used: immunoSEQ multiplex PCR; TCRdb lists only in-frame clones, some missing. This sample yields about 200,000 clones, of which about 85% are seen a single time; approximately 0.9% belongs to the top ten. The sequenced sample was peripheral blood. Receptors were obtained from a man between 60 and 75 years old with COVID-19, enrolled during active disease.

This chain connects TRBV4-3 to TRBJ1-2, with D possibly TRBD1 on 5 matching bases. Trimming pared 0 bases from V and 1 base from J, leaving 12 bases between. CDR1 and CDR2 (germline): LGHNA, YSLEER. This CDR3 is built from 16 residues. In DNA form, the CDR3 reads TGCGCCAGCAGCCAAGATCCCAGGCAGGGTAACTATGGCTACACCTTC. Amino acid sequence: CASSQDPRQGNYGYTF.

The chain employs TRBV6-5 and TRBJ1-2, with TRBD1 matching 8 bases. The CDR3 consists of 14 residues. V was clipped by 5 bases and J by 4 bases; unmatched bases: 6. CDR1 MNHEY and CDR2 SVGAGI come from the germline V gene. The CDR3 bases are TGTGCCAGCAGTACCAGGGGGCTGGGCTATGGCTACACCTTC. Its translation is CASSTRGLGYGYTF.

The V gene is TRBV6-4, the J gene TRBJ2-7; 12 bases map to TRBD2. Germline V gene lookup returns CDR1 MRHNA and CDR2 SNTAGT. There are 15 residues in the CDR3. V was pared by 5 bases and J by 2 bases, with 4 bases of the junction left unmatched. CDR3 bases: TGTGCCAGCAGTCGACTAGCGGGAGAGGCCTACGAGCAGTACTTC. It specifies CASSRLAGEAYEQYF.

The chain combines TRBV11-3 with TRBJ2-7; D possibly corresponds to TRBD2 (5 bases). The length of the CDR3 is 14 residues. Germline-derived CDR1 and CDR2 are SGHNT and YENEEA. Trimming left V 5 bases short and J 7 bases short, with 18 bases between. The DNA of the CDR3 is TGTGCCAGCAGCCCATCTTGGTCCGGCGGGGAGCAGTACTTC. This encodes CASSPSWSGGEQYF.

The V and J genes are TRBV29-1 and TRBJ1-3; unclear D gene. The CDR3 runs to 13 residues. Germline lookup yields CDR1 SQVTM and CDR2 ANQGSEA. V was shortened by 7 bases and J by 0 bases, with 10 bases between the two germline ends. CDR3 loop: CSAAENSGNTIYF. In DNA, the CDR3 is TGCAGCGCCGCCGAGAACTCTGGAAACACCATATATTTT.

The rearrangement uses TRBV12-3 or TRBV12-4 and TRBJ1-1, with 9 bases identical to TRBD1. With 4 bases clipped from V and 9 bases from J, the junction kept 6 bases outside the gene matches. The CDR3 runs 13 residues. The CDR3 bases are TGTGCCAGCAGTTCAAACACAGGGGGCAAAGCTTTCTTT. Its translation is CASSSNTGGKAFF.

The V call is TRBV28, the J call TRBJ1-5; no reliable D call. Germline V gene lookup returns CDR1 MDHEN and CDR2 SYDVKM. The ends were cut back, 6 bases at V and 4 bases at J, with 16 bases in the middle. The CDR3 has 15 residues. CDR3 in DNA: TGTGCCAGCAGCTGGTCGGGAGGGTTTAATCAGCCCCAGCATTTT. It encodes CASSWSGGFNQPQHF.